The 12 T cell receptor beta chains in this list originate from one sample, sequenced in a study of cytomegalovirus exposure and HLA in healthy donors. The PCR used 60 Vbeta and 13 Jbeta primers. Assay: immunoSEQ multiplex PCR; the TCRdb copy retains only in-frame clones and omits some. The table has over 95,000 clones, about 83% seen once; the top ten hold 2% to 3%. Sample: PBMCs. All receptors come from a female donor in good health and CMV-seronegative.

The rearrangement links TRBV6-1 to TRBJ1-5, with D perhaps matching TRBD1 (5 bases). V was clipped by 5 bases and J by 5 bases, with 13 bases between them. This CDR3 spans 14 amino acids. From germline, CDR1 is MNHNS and CDR2 SASEGT. The CDR3 protein is CASSNRGLDQPQHF. DNA of the CDR3: TGTGCCAGCAGTAATAGGGGCTTGGATCAGCCCCAGCATTTT.

This clone was observed once. V and J are TRBV7-6 and TRBJ2-3; no clear D gene. Germline V lookup: CDR1 SGHVS, CDR2 FNYEAQ. V dropped 5 bases and J dropped 4 bases, with 13 bases sitting between them. The CDR3 is 14 amino acids. CDR3 loop: CASSPLVPPDTQYF. For the CDR3, the DNA is TGTGCCAGCAGCCCCCTCGTTCCCCCAGATACGCAGTATTTT.

This clone has more than one count but fewer than ten. The V and J genes are TRBV5-5 and TRBJ2-1; D might be TRBD2 (5 bases). Germline CDR1 is SGHKS and CDR2 is YYEKEE (reference sequence). The CDR3 runs to 13 residues. Trimming pared 5 bases from V and 10 bases from J, leaving 16 bases between. CDR3 sequence reads: CASSTDSNGEQFF. CDR3 bases: TGTGCCAGCAGTACGGACTCTAATGGAGAGCAGTTCTTC.

The chain employs TRBV20-1 and TRBJ2-5; D uncertain. This CDR3 spans 11 amino acids. From germline, CDR1 is DFQATT and CDR2 SNEGSKA (reference sequence). Trimming left V 3 bases short and J 5 bases short, with 7 bases between. The CDR3 DNA sequence: TGCAGTGCTAGTCCCCTCGAGACCCAGTACTTC. Protein: CSASPLETQYF.

V usage is TRBV6-1 and J usage is TRBJ1-2; D remains ambiguous. Per germline, CDR1 MNHNS and CDR2 SASEGT. Trimming cost V 8 bases and J 2 bases, with 15 bases left between them. The CDR3 has 14 amino acids. CDR3 bases: TGTGCCAGCCGCCACCAACCGGGGAACTATGGCTACACCTTC. It yields the protein CASRHQPGNYGYTF.

The V gene is TRBV7-8, the J gene TRBJ2-1, with TRBD2 matching over 10 bases. There are 17 residues in the CDR3. Germline values: CDR1 SGHVS, CDR2 FQNEAQ. The trim removed 2 bases at V and 4 bases at J, leaving 8 bases unmatched. This CDR3 is CASSLRTSGYSYNEQFF. The CDR3 region has the DNA TGTGCCAGCAGCTTAAGGACTAGCGGATACTCATACAATGAGCAGTTCTTC.

The chain links TRBV5-1 to TRBJ2-3; 9 nucleotides agree with TRBD2. The V segment lost 4 bases and the J segment 4 bases; nucleotides outside the gene matches: 7. The CDR3 is made up of 15 amino acids. The germline CDR1 and CDR2 sequences are SGHRS and YFSETQ. This chain's CDR3 is CASSLGTSLPDTQYF. Here the CDR3 DNA reads TGCGCCAGCAGCCTAGGGACTAGCCTGCCAGATACGCAGTATTTT.

V gene TRBV19 combines with J gene TRBJ2-3, with 9 bases lining up with TRBD1. The CDR3 length is 16 residues. Per germline, CDR1 LNHDA and CDR2 SQIVND (reference sequence). Trimming cost V 10 bases and J 4 bases; bases outside gene matches: 15. DNA for the CDR3: TGTGCCACAACCGGGACAGGGAATTCACCTGCAGATACGCAGTATTTT. As protein: CATTGTGNSPADTQYF.

This sequence joins TRBV5-1 and TRBJ2-7, with a weak D call TRBD2 (6 bases). V was trimmed by 4 bases and J by 0 bases, leaving 11 bases between them. Germline assignment: CDR1 SGHRS and CDR2 YFSETQ. This CDR3 is 14 amino acids long. The CDR3 DNA reads TGCGCCAGCAGCCACTCCGGGAGCTCCTACGAGCAGTACTTC. This sequence encodes CASSHSGSSYEQYF.

As DNA, the CDR3 is TGTGCCAGCAGCGCTACGCGCGAACTAGCGGGAGCGGAGACCCAGTACTTC. Encoded protein: CASSATRELAGAETQYF. The chain carries TRBV7-2 and TRBJ2-5, with TRBD2 matching over 11 bases. The CDR3 totals 17 residues. Germline V lookup: CDR1 SGHTA, CDR2 FQGNSA. J was trimmed by 5 bases and V by 5 bases; bases with no gene match: 13.

CDR3 loop: CASSTLGASGNTIYF. CDR3 DNA sequence: TGTGCCAGCAGCACGCTGGGGGCGTCTGGAAACACCATATATTTT. The J gene is TRBJ1-3, the V gene TRBV9; possibly TRBD1 for D (6 bases). The CDR3 is 15 amino acids. The germline CDR1 and CDR2 sequences are SGDLS and YYNGEE. The V and J ends lost 4 bases and 1 base respectively, with 12 bases between them.

The chain employs TRBV12-5 and TRBJ2-2; 11 bases fit TRBD1. This CDR3 spans 15 amino acids. The V and J ends lost 5 bases and 6 bases, in that order; junction bases with no gene match: 5. Germline loops: CDR1 LGHNT, CDR2 FRNRAP. CDR3 bases: TGTGCTAGTGGTACCCCGGGACAGGGGGCCGGGGAGCTGTTTTTT. As protein: CASGTPGQGAGELFF.